This TCR beta chain stems from a study of Tregs in tolerant kidney transplant recipients. The study, taken as a whole, reports: Tolerant patients' donor-specific Tregs expanded beyond overall Tregs, suggesting antigen-driven growth. Tregs expanded with activated donor B cells seemed most donor-specific. Nucleotide sequences could not be compared across some patients' samples due to primer changes.

The nonmyeloablative bone marrow transplants came from related graft donors, with transient mixed chimerism. Unstimulated regulatory T cells (CD4+CD25+CD127-), CD4+CD25- non-regulatory cells, CD4 and CD8 cells were FACS-sorted from thawed PBMCs. CDR3 size: 14 residues. The germline V gene encodes CDR1 MNHEY and CDR2 SVGEGT. With 6 bases clipped from V and 8 bases from J, the junction kept 7 bases outside the gene matches. Data came from immunoSEQ multiplex PCR; TCRdb stores just in-frame clones and leaves some out. Seen in this sample are 20,000 to 30,000 clones; the ten most common clones hold around 4%. A word on this clone: Its antigen is not identified. The read halts 3 residues ahead of the CDR3 end, with the missing end drawn from the germline J gene.

This clonotype was obtained from a human patient who received a combined kidney and bone marrow transplant. Some T cells may be provided by the graft donor. The specimen was CD4+ T cells from blood (PBMCs), collected 6 months after the transplant. The chain has TRBV6-2 or TRBV6-3 and TRBJ1-6, with 7 bases lining up with TRBD1. The CDR3 bases that were read are TGTGCCAGCAGCGCGACAGGGTTCCATTCACCC. Its protein product is CASSATGFHSP. The entire CDR3 reads CASSATGFHSPLHF.